Listed here is a single T cell receptor beta chain. This specimen comes from a study of T-cell memory formation after mild COVID-19. TCRdb reprocessed the 5' RACE reads with MiXCR, giving one entry per CDR3 protein. The sample has about 140,000 distinct CDR3 sequences, 13% to 15% seen once. Per germline, CDR1 LGHNA and CDR2 YSLEER. The germline V and J ends were trimmed by 4 bases and 0 bases, with 18 bases remaining between them. This CDR3 spans 17 amino acids. The TCR was taken from an adult woman who had mild COVID-19 (a few samples of this study predate the infection). Cell type and time point are not known. Sample: PBMCs or a T cell subset sorted from them (not recorded which). The J gene is TRBJ1-2, the V gene TRBV4-3, with unresolved D. The CDR3 nucleotides read TGCGCCAGCAGCCCAGATTGGGTGTGGGCAGCTAACTATGGCTACACCTTC. The encoded protein is CASSPDWVWAANYGYTF.